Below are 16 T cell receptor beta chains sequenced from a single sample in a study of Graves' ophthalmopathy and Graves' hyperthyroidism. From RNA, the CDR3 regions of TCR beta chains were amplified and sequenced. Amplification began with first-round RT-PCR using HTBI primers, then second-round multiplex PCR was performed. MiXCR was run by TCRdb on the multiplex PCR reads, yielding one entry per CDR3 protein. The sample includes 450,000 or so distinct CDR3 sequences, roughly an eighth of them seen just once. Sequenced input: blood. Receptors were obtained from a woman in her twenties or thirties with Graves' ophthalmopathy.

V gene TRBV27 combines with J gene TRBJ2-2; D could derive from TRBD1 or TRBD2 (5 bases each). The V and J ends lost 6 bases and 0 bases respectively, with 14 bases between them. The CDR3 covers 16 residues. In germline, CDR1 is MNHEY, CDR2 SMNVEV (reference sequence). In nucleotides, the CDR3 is TGTGCCAGCAGACCAGGGACCGTTACGAACACCGGGGAGCTGTTTTTT. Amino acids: CASRPGTVTNTGELFF.

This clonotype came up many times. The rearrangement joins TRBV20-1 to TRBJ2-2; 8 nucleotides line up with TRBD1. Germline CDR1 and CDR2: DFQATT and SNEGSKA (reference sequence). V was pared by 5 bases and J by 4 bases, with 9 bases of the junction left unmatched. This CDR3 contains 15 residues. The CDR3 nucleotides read TGCAGTGCTCCGAGGGCAGGGGGCGGCACCGGGGAGCTGTTTTTT. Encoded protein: CSAPRAGGGTGELFF.

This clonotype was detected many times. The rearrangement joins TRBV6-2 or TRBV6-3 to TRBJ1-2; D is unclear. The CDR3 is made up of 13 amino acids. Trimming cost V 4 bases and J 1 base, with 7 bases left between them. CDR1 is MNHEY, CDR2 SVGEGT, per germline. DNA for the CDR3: TGTGCCAGCAGTTTGCCGAGTAACTATGGCTACACCTTC. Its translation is CASSLPSNYGYTF.

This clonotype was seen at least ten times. The chain's CDR3 is CASSFLSGVGSPLHF. CDR3 nucleotide sequence: TGTGCCAGCAGTTTTTTGTCGGGTGTGGGTTCACCCCTCCACTTT. The V gene is TRBV12-3 or TRBV12-4, the J gene TRBJ1-6; D remains ambiguous. The CDR3 is 15 amino acids. The germline V and J ends were trimmed by 3 bases and 9 bases, with 15 bases remaining between them.

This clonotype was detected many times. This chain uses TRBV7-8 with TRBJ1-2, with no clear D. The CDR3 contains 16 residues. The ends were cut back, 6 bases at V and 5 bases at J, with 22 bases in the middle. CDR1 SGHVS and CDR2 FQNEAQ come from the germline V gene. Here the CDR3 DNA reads TGTGCCAGCAGTCCGGAGTCCGGGTGGAGGAGATATGGCTACACCTTC. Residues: CASSPESGWRRYGYTF. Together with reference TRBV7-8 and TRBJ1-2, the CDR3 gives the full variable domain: GAGVSQSPRYKVAKRGQDVALRCDPISGHVSLFWYQQALGQGPEFLTYFQNEAQLDKSGLPSDRFFAERPEGSVSTLKIQRTQQEDSAVYLCASSPESGWRRYGYTFGSGTRLTVV.

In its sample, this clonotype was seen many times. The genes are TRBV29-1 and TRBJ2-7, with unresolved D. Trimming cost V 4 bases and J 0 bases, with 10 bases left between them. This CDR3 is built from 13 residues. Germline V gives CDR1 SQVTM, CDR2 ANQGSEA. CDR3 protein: CSVAGTSSYEQYF. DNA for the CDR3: TGCAGCGTTGCGGGTACGAGCTCCTACGAGCAGTACTTC.

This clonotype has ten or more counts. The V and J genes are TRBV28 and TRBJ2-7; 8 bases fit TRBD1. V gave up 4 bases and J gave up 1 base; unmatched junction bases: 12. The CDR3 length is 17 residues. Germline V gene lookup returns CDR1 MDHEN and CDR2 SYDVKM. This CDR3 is CASSSLGGTGGSYEQYF. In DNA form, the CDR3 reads TGTGCCAGCAGTTCCCTTGGGGGTACAGGGGGATCCTACGAGCAGTACTTC.

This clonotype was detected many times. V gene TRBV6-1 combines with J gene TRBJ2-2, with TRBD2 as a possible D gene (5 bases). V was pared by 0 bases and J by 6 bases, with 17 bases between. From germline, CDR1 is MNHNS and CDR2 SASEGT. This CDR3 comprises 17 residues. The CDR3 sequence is CASSEAGGYAVPGELFF. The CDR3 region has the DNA TGTGCCAGCAGTGAAGCAGGCGGGTATGCGGTCCCCGGGGAGCTGTTTTTT.

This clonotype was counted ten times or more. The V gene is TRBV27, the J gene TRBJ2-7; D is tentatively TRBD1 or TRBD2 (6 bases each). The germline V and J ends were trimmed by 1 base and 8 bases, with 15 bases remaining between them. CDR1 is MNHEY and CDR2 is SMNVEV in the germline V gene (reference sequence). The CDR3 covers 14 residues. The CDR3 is CASSLLGGSSKQYF. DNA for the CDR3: TGTGCCAGCAGTTTATTAGGGGGGTCCTCCAAGCAGTACTTC.

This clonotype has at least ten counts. The CDR3 here is CASSFWGQGAYEQYF. The CDR3 nucleotides read TGTGCCAGCAGCTTCTGGGGACAGGGGGCCTACGAGCAGTACTTC. The rearrangement links TRBV13 to TRBJ2-7; 11 bases match TRBD1. Trimming at V came to 3 bases and at J to 2 bases, leaving 3 bases not matched to a gene. The CDR3 runs to 15 residues. Germline loops: CDR1 PRHDT, CDR2 FYEKMQ (reference sequence).

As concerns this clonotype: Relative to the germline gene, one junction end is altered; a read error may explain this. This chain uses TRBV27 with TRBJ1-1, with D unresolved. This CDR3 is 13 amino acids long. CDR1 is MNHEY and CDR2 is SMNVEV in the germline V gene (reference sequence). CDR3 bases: TGTGTCAGCAGTCCAACGGAACACACTGAAGCTTTCTTT. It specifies CVSSPTEHTEAFF.

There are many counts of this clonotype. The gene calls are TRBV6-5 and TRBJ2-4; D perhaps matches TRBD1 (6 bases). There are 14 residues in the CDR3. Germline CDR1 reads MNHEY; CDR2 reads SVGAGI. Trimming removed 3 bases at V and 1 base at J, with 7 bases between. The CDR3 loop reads CASSYRGAKNIQYF. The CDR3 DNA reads TGTGCCAGCAGTTATAGGGGGGCCAAAAACATTCAGTACTTC.

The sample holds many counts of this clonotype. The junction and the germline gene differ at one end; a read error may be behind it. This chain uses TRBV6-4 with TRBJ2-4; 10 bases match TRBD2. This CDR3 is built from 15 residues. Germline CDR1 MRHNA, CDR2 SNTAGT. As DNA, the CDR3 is TGTGCCAGCAGTGAAGCTAGCGGGAGAGGGAACATTAAGTACTTC. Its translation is CASSEASGRGNIKYF.

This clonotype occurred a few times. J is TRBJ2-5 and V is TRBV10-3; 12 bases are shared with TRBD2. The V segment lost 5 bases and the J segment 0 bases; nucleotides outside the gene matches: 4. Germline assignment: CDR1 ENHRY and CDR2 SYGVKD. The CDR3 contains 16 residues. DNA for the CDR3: TGTGCCATCAGTCTAGCGGGAGGGCCCAACCAAGAGACCCAGTACTTC. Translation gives CAISLAGGPNQETQYF.

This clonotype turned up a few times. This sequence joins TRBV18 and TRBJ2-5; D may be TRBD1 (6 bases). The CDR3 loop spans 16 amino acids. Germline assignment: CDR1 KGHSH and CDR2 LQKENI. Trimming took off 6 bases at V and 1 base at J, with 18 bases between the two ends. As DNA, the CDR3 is TGTGCCAGCTCCCCAAAAGTAGGCAGGGGCCAAGAGACCCAGTACTTC. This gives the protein CASSPKVGRGQETQYF.

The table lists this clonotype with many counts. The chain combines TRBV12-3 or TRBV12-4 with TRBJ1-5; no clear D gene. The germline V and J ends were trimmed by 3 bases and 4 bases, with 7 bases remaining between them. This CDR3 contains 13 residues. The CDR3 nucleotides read TGTGCCAGCAGTTTTACAGAGAATCAGCCCCAGCATTTT. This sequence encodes CASSFTENQPQHF.